This T cell receptor beta chain is from a study of regulatory T cells in long-lasting Graves disease. Documented time point: newly diagnosed GD, antithyroid drugs for less than 3 months. Generation of the TCR library employed RNA extracted from PBMCs. The germline V and J ends were trimmed by 1 base and 3 bases, with 8 bases remaining between them. Germline assignment: CDR1 SEHNR and CDR2 FQNEAQ (reference sequence). There are 14 residues in the CDR3. This clonotype was detected many times. Combining iRepertoire HTBI primers with Arm-PCR of CDR3 regions, the authors built TCR beta libraries. TCRdb ran MiXCR on the multiplex PCR reads and lists one entry per CDR3 protein. The sample has 500,000 or so distinct CDR3 sequences, roughly 17% seen once. The same sample was also studied in work on T cells in Graves' hyperthyroidism and ophthalmopathy.

Here the sequenced sample was peripheral blood mononuclear cells (PBMCs), taken at new diagnosis, from a patient treated with antithyroid drugs. The chain combines TRBV7-9 with TRBJ2-3; no definite D call. The source of this sequence is a man aged 40-55 years with Graves disease. The chain's CDR3 is CASSLDMGTDTQYF. CDR3 sequence (DNA): TGTGCCAGCAGCTTAGATATGGGGACAGATACGCAGTATTTT.